This T cell receptor (beta chain) was documented in a study of blood T cell repertoires in COVID-19. Study at large: COVID-19 samples from acute and convalescent phases originated in the United States, Italy and Spain. From T cells, B-cell-depleted T cells, or PBMCs came the material, which was cDNA or gDNA.

As handled by the study authors: Scientists estimated how many nucleated cells there were by amplifying reference gene primers. Some clones are missing from TCRdb's copy, which holds only in-frame ones; the method was immunoSEQ multiplex PCR. V and J calls and clone size are given by that table; D and trimming were obtained from the DNA. The sample holds roughly 70,000 clones; over 75% are singletons and the top ten take roughly 4.2%. This CDR3 has 14 amino acids. J was trimmed by 4 bases and V by 2 bases; bases with no gene match: 2. The germline gives CDR1 GTSNPN, CDR2 SVGIG (reference sequence). Input material: peripheral blood. This TCR came from a woman aged 55-69 years with acute or convalescent COVID-19. V usage is TRBV30 and J usage is TRBJ2-3; 11 bases line up with TRBD2. Here the CDR3 reads CAWSIAGGADTQYF. In DNA, the CDR3 is TGTGCCTGGAGTATAGCGGGGGGGGCAGATACGCAGTATTTT.